The rows below give T cell receptor beta chains drawn from one sample of a study of blood T cell repertoires in COVID-19. The protocol was immunoSEQ multiplex PCR, while the TCRdb copy is restricted to in-frame clones and leaves out a portion. This table has roughly 260,000 clones, around nine tenths appearing once. The source material was peripheral blood. The receptors were sampled from a man in his forties who had recovered from COVID-19. Each CDR3 is given with its conserved first and last residue. Fields, in order: J gene, D gene, clone size, V gene, CDR3 protein, CDR3 DNA. The D gene is left open where the match is weak. Not every row has a clone size; where given, it reads once, few, many or a size class.

>TRBJ2-7|.|.|TRBV5-6
CASSFQGNEQYF
TGTGCCAGCAGCTTCCAGGGGAACGAGCAGTACTTC
>TRBJ2-1|.|few|TRBV14
CASSPTHNEQFF
TGTGCCAGCAGCCCTACTCACAATGAGCAGTTCTTC
>TRBJ1-3|.|.|TRBV6-2/TRBV6-3
CASSYSRFRDSRPGGNTIYF
TGTGCCAGCAGTTATTCCAGATTCCGGGACTCGCGTCCAGGTGGAAACACCATATATTTT
>TRBJ2-3|.|.|TRBV9
CASSVGGRPGSDTQYF
TGTGCCAGCAGCGTAGGTGGGAGGCCGGGTTCAGATACGCAGTATTTT
>TRBJ2-5|.|once|TRBV7-2
CASSLGASETQYF
TGTGCCAGCAGCTTAGGAGCGTCGGAGACCCAGTACTTC
>TRBJ2-1|.|.|TRBV6-2/TRBV6-3
CASSSPGDPSYNEQFF
TGTGCCAGCAGTTCTCCAGGGGATCCCTCCTACAATGAGCAGTTCTTC
>TRBJ2-7|TRBD1|.|TRBV9
CASSAGTGEYEQYF
TGTGCCAGCAGTGCCGGAACAGGGGAATACGAGCAGTACTTC
>TRBJ1-1|.|.|TRBV27
CASRPGTLVNTEAFF
TGTGCCAGCAGACCCGGGACACTCGTGAACACTGAAGCTTTCTTT
>TRBJ2-3|TRBD2|.|TRBV15
CATGQLAGVDTQYF
TGTGCCACCGGACAACTAGCGGGAGTTGATACGCAGTATTTT
>TRBJ2-5|.|.|TRBV6-1
CASSEGLGRNF
TGTGCCAGCAGTGAAGGGCTGGGGAGGAACTTC
>TRBJ2-7|.|.|TRBV11-2
CASSPSGLLEQYF
TGTGCCAGCAGCCCGTCTGGACTGTTGGAGCAGTACTTC
>TRBJ2-1|TRBD2|.|TRBV5-1
CASSLGLAGYNEQFF
TGCGCCAGCAGCCTGGGACTAGCGGGTTACAATGAGCAGTTCTTC
>TRBJ1-2|.|.|TRBV6-5
CASTRGVDGYTF
TGTGCCAGCACCCGGGGAGTGGACGGCTACACCTTC
>TRBJ2-7|TRBD1|.|TRBV19
CASSIWFGTGNLYEQYF
TGTGCCAGTAGTATTTGGTTTGGGACAGGAAATCTCTACGAGCAGTACTTC
>TRBJ1-5|.|.|TRBV30
CAWSVNGANQPQHF
TGTGCCTGGAGTGTAAATGGAGCCAATCAGCCCCAGCATTTT
>TRBJ2-1|.|.|TRBV7-2
CASSSSVGDYEQFF
TGTGCCAGCAGCTCAAGTGTAGGGGATTATGAGCAGTTCTTC
>TRBJ1-6|.|few|TRBV5-6
CASSLFGAGWDSPLHF
TGTGCCAGCAGCCTGTTTGGGGCCGGTTGGGATTCACCCCTCCACTTT
>TRBJ2-1|.|.|TRBV9
CASSGTVYNEQFF
TGTGCCAGCAGCGGTACAGTCTACAATGAGCAGTTCTTC
>TRBJ2-3|TRBD2|few|TRBV11-2
CASSWASGRTDTQYF
TGTGCCAGCAGCTGGGCTAGCGGGAGGACAGATACGCAGTATTTT
>TRBJ1-1|.|.|TRBV6-1
CASSETGFTEAFF
TGTGCCAGCAGTGAAACAGGGTTCACTGAAGCTTTCTTT
>TRBJ2-1|.|.|TRBV11-2
CASSLERVRTEQFF
TGTGCCAGCAGCTTAGAGCGGGTAAGGACCGAGCAGTTCTTC
>TRBJ2-5|TRBD2|.|TRBV7-2
CASSLGLAITRETQYF
TGTGCCAGCAGCTTAGGACTAGCCATTACCAGGGAGACCCAGTACTTC
>TRBJ2-3|.|.|TRBV7-2
CASSRQVKDTQYF
TGTGCCAGCAGTCGACAGGTCAAGGATACGCAGTATTTT
>TRBJ2-7|.|.|TRBV5-4
CASSLAQGGQYF
TGTGCCAGCAGCTTGGCGCAGGGAGGGCAGTACTTC
>TRBJ1-2|TRBD1|many|TRBV12-3/TRBV12-4
CASNLRGSGYTF
TGTGCCAGCAATCTCAGGGGGAGCGGCTACACCTTC
>TRBJ2-7|TRBD2|.|TRBV10-3
CAISELAGVDEQYF
TGTGCCATCAGTGAGTTAGCGGGGGTCGACGAGCAGTACTTC
>TRBJ2-3|TRBD2|.|TRBV6-5
CASSPAGLGDTQYF
TGTGCCAGCAGCCCAGCGGGATTGGGGGATACGCAGTATTTT
>TRBJ2-7|.|.|TRBV5-1
CASSFGSQTSSYEQYF
TGCGCCAGCAGCTTTGGGTCACAGACCAGCTCCTACGAGCAGTACTTC
>TRBJ2-7|.|.|TRBV18
CASSLFGQEQYF
TGTGCCAGCTCACTTTTCGGACAGGAGCAGTACTTC
>TRBJ1-4|.|.|TRBV18
CASSLAGVTNEKLFF
TGTGCCAGCTCACTGGCGGGGGTAACTAATGAAAAACTGTTTTTT
>TRBJ2-7|.|.|TRBV27
CASRPLQVHEQYF
TGTGCCAGCAGACCATTACAGGTACACGAGCAGTACTTC
>TRBJ2-5|TRBD1|once|TRBV9
CASSSSVDRAGETQYF
TGTGCCAGCTCCAGCAGCGTAGACAGGGCAGGGGAGACCCAGTACTTC
>TRBJ1-5|.|.|TRBV6-6
CASSYSSFGNQPQHF
TGTGCCAGCAGTTACTCCAGTTTCGGCAATCAGCCCCAGCATTTT
>TRBJ2-7|TRBD2|.|TRBV12-5
CASGLVEGAGISYEQYF
TGTGCTAGTGGTTTGGTGGAGGGAGCGGGGATCTCCTACGAGCAGTACTTC
>TRBJ2-2|.|few|TRBV10-1
CASSEPFWVPIRVTGELFF
TGCGCCAGCAGTGAGCCATTCTGGGTCCCCATCAGGGTCACCGGGGAGCTGTTTTTT
>TRBJ1-2|.|once|TRBV3-1/TRBV3-2
CASSQAGTGSYGYTF
TGTGCCAGCAGCCAAGCCGGAACAGGGTCCTATGGCTACACCTTC
>TRBJ2-3|TRBD2|.|TRBV7-2
CASSSGLAGGGTQYF
TGTGCCAGCAGCTCGGGACTAGCGGGGGGTGGAACGCAGTATTTT
>TRBJ2-3|TRBD2|.|TRBV7-8
CASSLASSGTSTDTQYF
TGTGCCAGCAGCTTAGCGAGTAGCGGGACCAGCACAGATACGCAGTATTTT
>TRBJ1-6|TRBD1|.|TRBV7-3
CASSLQGQYNSPLHF
TGTGCCAGCAGCTTACAGGGACAGTATAATTCACCCCTCCACTTT
>TRBJ2-1|.|.|TRBV7-9
CASSLGRQRYTNEQFF
TGTGCCAGCAGCTTAGGGCGACAGCGCTATACCAATGAGCAGTTCTTC
>TRBJ2-6|TRBD1|.|TRBV5-6
CASSLTAGQGARGANVLTF
TGTGCCAGCAGCTTGACTGCGGGACAGGGGGCGCGTGGGGCCAACGTCCTGACTTTC
>TRBJ2-3|TRBD2|.|TRBV9
CASSVTGGQDTQYF
TGTGCCAGCAGCGTCACGGGGGGGCAAGATACGCAGTATTTT
>TRBJ2-1|TRBD2|.|TRBV19
CASSIGAGAVYEQFF
TGTGCCAGTAGTATCGGGGCGGGAGCGGTCTATGAGCAGTTCTTC
>TRBJ2-3|TRBD1|.|TRBV19
CASRPSLGQGAADTQYF
TGTGCCAGTAGACCTTCCTTGGGGCAGGGGGCCGCAGATACGCAGTATTTT
>TRBJ1-1|.|.|TRBV5-4
CASSLKGGRGGTEAFF
TGTGCCAGCAGCTTGAAGGGCGGTCGGGGTGGGACTGAAGCTTTCTTT
>TRBJ2-7|TRBD1|.|TRBV5-6
CASSLGWTGNEQYF
TGTGCCAGCAGCTTGGGATGGACAGGGAACGAGCAGTACTTC
>TRBJ1-3|.|.|TRBV2
CASSEGPHPRSGNTIYF
TGTGCCAGCAGTGAGGGGCCTCACCCACGCTCTGGAAACACCATATATTTT
>TRBJ1-1|.|.|TRBV6-5
CASSYGGLNTEAFF
TGTGCCAGCAGTTATGGGGGCCTGAACACTGAAGCTTTCTTT
>TRBJ1-4|TRBD1|.|TRBV10-3
CAISRGTDEKLFF
TGTGCCATCAGTCGGGGGACAGATGAAAAACTGTTTTTT
>TRBJ2-2|TRBD2|.|TRBV5-1
CASSLGLAGGTGELFF
TGCGCCAGCAGCTTGGGACTAGCGGGGGGCACCGGGGAGCTGTTTTTT
>TRBJ2-2|TRBD2|once|TRBV5-4
CASSFGGLATGELFF
TGTGCCAGCAGCTTCGGGGGACTAGCTACCGGGGAGCTGTTTTTT
>TRBJ1-4|TRBD1|.|TRBV5-1
CASSFGTASGGGEKLFF
TGCGCCAGCAGCTTTGGGACAGCCTCAGGGGGCGGTGAAAAACTGTTTTTT
>TRBJ1-1|TRBD1|once|TRBV7-9
CASSPRLQGARAFF
TGTGCCAGCAGCCCTAGGTTGCAGGGGGCGCGGGCTTTCTTT
>TRBJ1-3|.|.|TRBV6-6
CASSTQQGSIYF
TGTGCCAGCAGTACACAGCAGGGTTCCATATATTTT
>TRBJ2-1|TRBD2|.|TRBV29-1
CSVVSLAGNNEQFF
TGCAGCGTTGTGTCACTAGCGGGGAACAATGAGCAGTTCTTC
>TRBJ1-2|.|.|TRBV11-2
CASSLVHSVGGVYGYTF
TGTGCCAGCAGCTTAGTTCATTCTGTTGGCGGGGTCTATGGCTACACCTTC
>TRBJ1-4|TRBD1|.|TRBV9
CASSVRGQGNEKLFF
TGTGCCAGCAGCGTAAGGGGACAGGGTAATGAAAAACTGTTTTTT
>TRBJ2-2|TRBD1|.|TRBV5-6
CASSLPSSTGRTGELFF
TGTGCCAGCAGCTTGCCTTCATCGACAGGGCGGACCGGGGAGCTGTTTTTT